This is a list of T cell receptor beta chains from one sample in a study of OX40 agonist ivuxolimab in advanced cancers. TCRdb's table, derived via immunoSEQ multiplex PCR, lists solely in-frame clones and lacks some. The table shows roughly 75,000 clones, with about 94% occurring only once. The source material was CD4+ or CD8+ T cells sorted from blood, sampled in a trial of the OX40 agonist ivuxolimab. These TCRs come from an adult with an advanced solid tumor such as melanoma, head and neck, liver or kidney cancer. Each CDR3 is given with its conserved first and last residue. A D gene is named only where the DNA matches it firmly. The size field is filled for only some rows; it gives once, few, many or a size class.

d_gene: NA
abundance: NA
v_gene: TRBV7-8
j_gene: TRBJ1-4
CDR3aa: CASSSFRGINEKLFF
CDR3nt: TGTGCCAGCAGCTCCTTCAGGGGAATTAATGAAAAACTGTTTTTT

d_gene: NA
abundance: NA
v_gene: TRBV2
j_gene: TRBJ2-1
CDR3aa: CASSGSAFNNEQFF
CDR3nt: TGTGCCAGCAGTGGGTCGGCGTTCAACAATGAGCAGTTCTTC

d_gene: NA
abundance: NA
v_gene: TRBV4-2
j_gene: TRBJ2-7
CDR3aa: CASSQEGSSSYEQYF
CDR3nt: TGTGCCAGCAGCCAAGAGGGCTCTAGCTCCTACGAGCAGTACTTC

d_gene: TRBD1
abundance: NA
v_gene: TRBV28
j_gene: TRBJ2-5
CDR3aa: CASSLWDRGQEETQYF
CDR3nt: TGTGCCAGCAGTTTATGGGACAGGGGGCAAGAAGAGACCCAGTACTTC

d_gene: TRBD2
abundance: few
v_gene: TRBV6-5
j_gene: TRBJ2-7
CDR3aa: CATPRGASYEQYF
CDR3nt: TGTGCCACCCCGCGGGGGGCCTCCTACGAGCAGTACTTC

d_gene: TRBD1
abundance: NA
v_gene: TRBV5-4
j_gene: TRBJ2-7
CDR3aa: CASSLLGGGYEQYF
CDR3nt: TGTGCCAGCAGCTTGCTAGGGGGCGGGTACGAGCAGTACTTC

d_gene: TRBD1
abundance: once
v_gene: TRBV27
j_gene: TRBJ1-3
CDR3aa: CASSRLRGQIPGTSGNTIYF
CDR3nt: TGTGCCAGCAGCCGACTAAGGGGACAGATACCTGGAACTTCTGGAAACACCATATATTTT

d_gene: NA
abundance: NA
v_gene: TRBV27
j_gene: TRBJ2-3
CDR3aa: CASSDRDKDTDTQYF
CDR3nt: TGTGCCAGCAGTGACCGGGACAAGGACACAGATACGCAGTATTTT

d_gene: NA
abundance: NA
v_gene: TRBV7-8
j_gene: TRBJ2-1
CDR3aa: CASSLVGQLTYNEQFF
CDR3nt: TGTGCCAGCAGCTTAGTTGGACAGTTGACCTACAATGAGCAGTTCTTC

d_gene: NA
abundance: NA
v_gene: TRBV28
j_gene: TRBJ1-6
CDR3aa: CASTPLGESNSPLHF
CDR3nt: TGTGCCAGCACGCCCCTTGGGGAGTCAAATTCACCCCTCCACTTT